The rows below give T cell receptor beta chains drawn from one sample of a study of T cells after yellow fever vaccination. TCRdb re-derived calls from the 5' RACE reads in MiXCR, one entry per CDR3 protein. Among about 210,000 distinct CDR3 sequences listed, around 3.1% were seen once. Source: CD4+ T cells sorted from PBMCs, taken 10 days after the yellow fever booster vaccination. The receptors come from a man between 18 and 29 years old who received the YFV17D yellow fever vaccine. The conserved cysteine and the conserved F or W are not part of the CDR3 here. Fields, in order: J gene, clone size, V gene, CDR3 protein. Size tells how often a clone was seen (once, few, many) or the class of an expanded clone, and some rows leave it out.

TRBJ1-5 | . | TRBV2 | ASSEYSQPQH
TRBJ2-5 | few | TRBV5-1 | ANARTPQETQY
TRBJ2-5 | . | TRBV10-3 | AIGWFQETQY
TRBJ1-4 | many | TRBV7-9 | ASSVTGDGKLF
TRBJ1-5 | few | TRBV10-2 | ASSSLNGRPQH
TRBJ2-7 | few | TRBV3-1 | ASSLSTIVDEQY
TRBJ2-5 | many | TRBV7-2 | ASSLGSFGAETQY
TRBJ1-4 | . | TRBV20-1 | SALDRAEKLF
TRBJ2-3 | many | TRBV5-8 | ASPWTRGGLGDTQY
TRBJ1-2 | few | TRBV30 | AWSGPGGT
TRBJ2-3 | many | TRBV11-2 | ASSLLGHYTDTQY
TRBJ2-5 | . | TRBV20-1 | SATRDAQQETQY
TRBJ1-1 | many | TRBV5-1 | ASSSQGYRTEAF
TRBJ1-1 | . | TRBV12-3/TRBV12-4 | ASTGRRRSPEAF
TRBJ1-6 | few | TRBV20-1 | SAYPRDRGNSPLH
TRBJ1-5 | . | TRBV12-3/TRBV12-4 | ASSLIVGESTQPQH